Each of the 12 T cell receptor beta chains below was sequenced from the same sample in a study of T cells in Graves' hyperthyroidism and ophthalmopathy. RNA transcripts provided the source from which TCR beta CDR3 regions were amplified. Using the HTBI primer set, a first-round RT-PCR was run on the TCR CDR3. MiXCR, run by TCRdb on the multiplex PCR reads, gives a single entry per CDR3 protein. The table includes 550,000 to 850,000 distinct CDR3 sequences, roughly a sixth detected once. Sequenced material: blood. The receptors were gathered from a woman aged 50 to 60 with Graves' hyperthyroidism that later progressed to Graves' ophthalmopathy.

This clonotype was counted at least ten times. V and J are TRBV18 and TRBJ1-4, with D unresolved. Germline CDR1 reads KGHSH; CDR2 reads LQKENI. V was shortened by 6 bases and J by 6 bases, with 11 bases between the two germline ends. This CDR3 is 13 amino acids long. The CDR3 reads CASSLERDEKLFF. CDR3 nucleotide sequence: TGTGCCAGCTCCCTAGAGAGGGATGAAAAACTGTTTTTT.

V usage is TRBV7-6 and J usage is TRBJ2-5, with TRBD2 matching 8 bases. The length of the CDR3 is 15 residues. The trim removed 5 bases at V and 4 bases at J, leaving 9 bases unmatched. Germline CDR1 is SGHVS and CDR2 is FNYEAQ. CDR3 nucleotides: TGTGCCAGCAGCCCCATGCTAGCGGGCCGAGAGACCCAGTACTTC. Translated: CASSPMLAGRETQYF.

This clonotype was picked up many times. The V gene is TRBV9, the J gene TRBJ1-2; 8 nucleotides align to TRBD1. J was trimmed by 1 base and V by 3 bases; bases with no gene match: 5. The germline V gene has CDR1 SGDLS and CDR2 YYNGEE. The length of the CDR3 is 15 residues. The CDR3 bases are TGTGCCAGCAGCGATGGACAGGGCGTTAACTATGGCTACACCTTC. Its translation is CASSDGQGVNYGYTF.

In its sample, this clonotype was seen many times. This sequence joins TRBV3-1 and TRBJ1-2; D is undetermined. The germline V gene has CDR1 LGHDT and CDR2 YNNKEL (reference sequence). V was trimmed by 3 bases and J by 4 bases, leaving 12 bases between them. The CDR3 sequence is 14 residues long. CDR3: CASSHEASRYGYTF. The CDR3 nucleotides are TGTGCCAGCAGCCATGAGGCTTCTCGCTATGGCTACACCTTC.

In this sample, this clonotype turned up a few times. V and J are TRBV19 and TRBJ1-1; 9 nucleotides match TRBD1. Trimming cost V 3 bases and J 3 bases; bases outside gene matches: 8. Germline V lookup: CDR1 LNHDA, CDR2 SQIVND (reference sequence). The CDR3 extends over 16 amino acids. CDR3 protein: CASSILGTGFYTEAFF. Here the CDR3 DNA reads TGTGCCAGTAGTATTCTTGGGACAGGGTTCTACACTGAAGCTTTCTTT.

There are a few counts of this clonotype. The chain joins TRBV6-1 to TRBJ2-1; D might be TRBD1 or TRBD2, each matching 5 bases. There are 13 residues in the CDR3. The V end lost 7 bases, the J end lost 6 bases, and 13 bases lay between the germline ends. Germline CDR1 reads MNHNS; CDR2 reads SASEGT. The DNA for the CDR3 is TGTGCCAGCAACACGGGGCTAGGCAATGAGCAGTTCTTC. Translated: CASNTGLGNEQFF.

This chain joins TRBV5-1 and TRBJ1-2; D is unresolved. V dropped 3 bases and J dropped 5 bases, with 17 bases sitting between them. There are 15 residues in the CDR3. CDR1 and CDR2 (germline): SGHRS, YFSETQ. The CDR3 is CASSSSGSPTYGYTF. CDR3 DNA sequence: TGCGCCAGCAGCTCTTCCGGCAGTCCGACTTATGGCTACACCTTC.

A single count supports this clonotype. The chain links TRBV10-3 to TRBJ2-5; 8 bases align to TRBD2. The V and J ends lost 3 bases and 0 bases, in that order; junction bases with no gene match: 6. Germline V gives CDR1 ENHRY, CDR2 SYGVKD. This CDR3 is 16 amino acids long. The DNA of the CDR3 is TGTGCCATCAGTGAAGCTCGGGGGGGCTACCAAGAGACCCAGTACTTC. Its protein product is CAISEARGGYQETQYF.

This clonotype has at least ten counts. The V call is TRBV30, the J call TRBJ2-7; D could derive from TRBD1 or TRBD2 (5 bases each). With 5 bases removed from V and 2 bases from J, the gap between germline ends came to 10 bases. CDR1 is GTSNPN, CDR2 SVGIG, per germline (reference sequence). This CDR3 has 12 amino acids. The CDR3 DNA sequence: TGTGCCTGGCGGGACGGAACCTACGAGCAGTACTTC. This encodes CAWRDGTYEQYF.

This clonotype was seen repeatedly, ten times or more. This sequence joins TRBV3-1 and TRBJ2-5; a possible D gene is TRBD1 (6 bases). V was trimmed by 4 bases and J by 4 bases, leaving 13 bases between them. The V gene's germline CDR1 is LGHDT and CDR2 YNNKEL (reference sequence). CDR3 length: 14 amino acids. The CDR3 bases are TGTGCCAGCAGCCGGTCGCCAGGGGCAGAGACCCAGTACTTC. Amino acid sequence: CASSRSPGAETQYF.

This clonotype was seen more than once but under ten times. The chain carries TRBV27 and TRBJ1-4, with D uncertain. Trimming took 4 bases from V and 4 from J, leaving 10 bases between them. The germline CDR1 and CDR2 sequences are MNHEY and SMNVEV (reference sequence). The CDR3 totals 14 residues. In nucleotides, the CDR3 is TGTGCCAGCAGTTACAGTGAGGATAATGAAAAACTGTTTTTT. This encodes CASSYSEDNEKLFF.

This clonotype was seen many times. V usage is TRBV6-1 and J usage is TRBJ2-3; 12 bases align to TRBD2. V shed 4 bases, J shed 5 bases, and the junction held 4 bases outside the gene matches. Germline V gene data show CDR1 as MNHNS and CDR2 as SASEGT. The CDR3 consists of 15 residues. CDR3 DNA sequence: TGTGCCAGCAGTGCTAGCGGGGGGGCTAAAGATACGCAGTATTTT. Translated: CASSASGGAKDTQYF.